Listed below are T cell receptor beta chains from one sample, sequenced in a study of cytomegalovirus exposure and HLA in healthy donors. Here immunoSEQ multiplex PCR was the method, and the copy in TCRdb shows in-frame clones only, minus some. The sample has over 70,000 clones; about two thirds are singletons. What was sequenced was PBMCs. All receptors come from a woman in her 50s in good health and CMV-seropositive. The CDR3 runs from the conserved cysteine through the conserved F or W. D genes are given only for firm matches. Clone size appears in some rows only: once, few, many, or a class for an expanded clone.

TRBJ2-7 - - TRBV28 CASSLYRTYEQYF TGTGCCAGCAGTTTATATCGAACTTACGAGCAGTACTTC
TRBJ1-1 - - TRBV5-6 CASSFYQQGMNTEAFF TGTGCCAGCAGCTTTTACCAACAGGGTATGAACACTGAAGCTTTCTTT
TRBJ1-2 - - TRBV9 CASSVSGSNYGYTF TGTGCCAGCAGCGTCTCAGGATCTAACTATGGCTACACCTTC
TRBJ2-3 few TRBD1 TRBV7-3 CASSLSSRGNTDTQYF TGTGCCAGCAGCTTAAGCAGCAGGGGGAATACAGATACGCAGTATTTT
TRBJ2-7 - TRBD2 TRBV28 CASSTRPRRYSGGGSYEQYF TGTGCCAGCAGTACGAGACCACGCCGTTATAGCGGGGGGGGTTCCTACGAGCAGTACTTC
TRBJ1-4 - - TRBV5-1 CASSVGGSDPEKLFF TGCGCCAGCAGCGTGGGAGGGTCAGATCCCGAAAAACTGTTTTTT
TRBJ2-5 once TRBD2 TRBV13 CASSPPSGGFRETQYF TGTGCCAGCAGCCCTCCTAGCGGGGGGTTCCGGGAGACCCAGTACTTC
TRBJ2-6 - - TRBV7-9 CSSSLEGTPSGANVLTF TGTTCCAGCAGCTTAGAAGGGACTCCCTCTGGGGCCAACGTCCTGACTTTC
TRBJ1-4 few - TRBV4-3 CASSPAGGEANEKLFF TGCGCCAGCAGCCCGGCGGGGGGTGAAGCTAATGAAAAACTGTTTTTT
TRBJ2-7 once - TRBV7-7 CASSLGLDYEQYF TGTGCCAGCAGCCTTGGACTGGACTACGAGCAGTACTTC
TRBJ2-5 - - TRBV10-1 CASLPGKETQYF TGCGCCAGCCTGCCGGGAAAAGAGACCCAGTACTTC
TRBJ2-5 - TRBD1 TRBV7-9 CALGSDRGTETQYF TGTGCCCTGGGTTCCGACAGGGGGACGGAGACCCAGTACTTC
TRBJ1-5 - TRBD1 TRBV28 CASSLEQGAPQPQHF TGTGCCAGCAGTTTAGAACAGGGGGCACCTCAGCCCCAGCATTTT
TRBJ2-5 once - TRBV7-3 CASNPDPGQETQYF TGTGCCAGCAACCCTGATCCCGGGCAAGAGACCCAGTACTTC
TRBJ2-4 - - TRBV25-1 CASSELGGSENIQYF TGTGCCAGCAGTGAATTGGGGGGTTCGGAAAACATTCAGTACTTC
TRBJ1-2 - - TRBV19 CASSRQAFYGYTF TGTGCCAGTAGTCGACAGGCGTTCTATGGCTACACCTTC
TRBJ2-3 - TRBD2 TRBV5-1 CASSATGGAYGDTQYF TGCGCCAGCAGCGCGACCGGGGGGGCCTATGGAGATACGCAGTATTTT
TRBJ2-1 - TRBD2 TRBV5-1 CASSLLAGGSNEQFF TGCGCCAGCAGCTTGTTAGCGGGAGGGAGTAATGAGCAGTTCTTC
TRBJ2-1 - - TRBV4-1 CASSQDPGDSYQLGEQFF TGCGCCAGCAGCCAAGATCCCGGGGACTCTTATCAGCTCGGTGAGCAGTTCTTC
TRBJ1-3 - - TRBV28 CASSLSSSETPRSSGNTIYF TGTGCCAGCAGTTTATCCAGCTCCGAAACCCCTCGGAGCTCTGGAAACACCATATATTTT
TRBJ2-2 - TRBD1 TRBV5-4 CASSLVGTGVTGELFF TGTGCCAGCAGCTTGGTGGGGACAGGGGTGACCGGGGAGCTGTTTTTT
TRBJ1-3 - TRBD1 TRBV13 CASSLLPRLSRDSRNTIYF TGTGCCAGCAGCTTACTTCCCCGCCTATCCCGGGACAGTAGAAACACCATATATTTT
TRBJ1-1 - - TRBV19 CASRPGGNTEAFF TGTGCCAGTAGACCGGGTGGTAACACTGAAGCTTTCTTT
TRBJ2-1 few - TRBV11-3 CASSFTTVSSYNEQFF TGTGCCAGCAGCTTCACGACAGTTAGCTCCTACAATGAGCAGTTCTTC
TRBJ1-1 - - TRBV5-1 CASSLGGNTEAFF TGCGCCAGCAGCTTGGGAGGGAACACTGAAGCTTTCTTT
TRBJ1-2 - - TRBV7-2 CASSLGTRGDYGYTF TGTGCCAGCAGCTTAGGGACTCGGGGAGACTATGGCTACACCTTC
TRBJ1-6 - TRBD1 TRBV7-9 CASSLNPGTANSPLHF TGTGCCAGCAGCTTAAACCCCGGGACAGCCAATTCACCCCTCCACTTT
TRBJ1-6 - - TRBV5-4 CASSFKLAREVRSNSPLHF TGTGCCAGCAGCTTCAAACTGGCCAGGGAGGTCCGTTCTAATTCACCCCTCCACTTT
TRBJ1-6 - TRBD1 TRBV5-4 CASSSTGDLGSPLHF TGTGCCAGCAGCTCAACAGGGGATCTAGGTTCACCCCTCCACTTT
TRBJ2-2 - TRBD1 TRBV7-2 CASSLQTGGVGELFF TGTGCCAGCAGCTTACAGACAGGGGGCGTCGGGGAGCTGTTTTTT
TRBJ2-5 many - TRBV29-1 CSVRSGMETQYF TGCAGCGTTCGCAGCGGCATGGAGACCCAGTACTTC
TRBJ2-7 - TRBD2 TRBV5-6 CASSRLAGETYEQYF TGTGCCAGCAGCCGACTAGCGGGGGAGACCTACGAGCAGTACTTC
TRBJ1-1 once TRBD1 TRBV7-8 CASSLVGTGVTEAFF TGTGCCAGCAGCTTAGTGGGGACAGGGGTCACTGAAGCTTTCTTT
TRBJ1-1 - - TRBV5-1 CASTVTGNTEAFF TGCGCCAGCACGGTGACAGGGAACACTGAAGCTTTCTTT
TRBJ1-1 - - TRBV14 CASSQRGNPEAFF TGTGCCAGCAGCCAAAGGGGGAACCCTGAAGCTTTCTTT
TRBJ1-2 few - TRBV6-5 CASSHSGKHGYTF TGTGCCAGCAGCCACTCGGGGAAGCATGGCTACACCTTC
TRBJ1-1 - - TRBV6-6 CASLGLMNTEAFF TGTGCCAGTTTGGGCCTCATGAACACTGAAGCTTTCTTT
TRBJ2-1 - - TRBV7-6 CASSLDGNYNEQFF TGTGCCAGCAGCTTGGACGGGAACTACAATGAGCAGTTCTTC
TRBJ2-7 - - TRBV7-2 CASSLAAGDNSYEQYF TGTGCCAGCAGCTTAGCAGCCGGAGATAATAGCTACGAGCAGTACTTC
TRBJ2-7 few - TRBV28 CASKVGAGTYEQYF TGTGCCAGCAAAGTCGGCGCAGGCACCTACGAGCAGTACTTC
TRBJ2-1 - TRBD2 TRBV5-1 CASSFGAGDLGDNEQFF TGCGCCAGCAGCTTCGGGGCGGGAGATCTTGGAGACAATGAGCAGTTCTTC
TRBJ1-5 - TRBD1 TRBV11-2 CASSTTTGGRGQPQHF TGTGCCAGCAGCACCACTACAGGGGGCAGGGGTCAGCCCCAGCATTTT
TRBJ2-1 - TRBD2 TRBV11-2 CASSPRTSGSVNEQFF TGTGCCAGCAGCCCTCGAACTAGCGGGAGCGTCAATGAGCAGTTCTTC
TRBJ1-6 - - TRBV6-5 CASSFLDRRNSPLHF TGTGCCAGCAGTTTTCTTGACAGGAGAAATTCACCCCTCCACTTT
TRBJ2-7 once TRBD1 TRBV18 CASSPPGRQGGAYEQYF TGTGCCAGCTCACCACCGGGCCGACAGGGTGGGGCCTACGAGCAGTACTTC
TRBJ2-7 medium-sized TRBD2 TRBV10-3 CAVTSGGYEQYF TGTGCCGTGACTAGCGGTGGGTACGAGCAGTACTTC
TRBJ1-3 - - TRBV5-8 CASRPLTPTGNTIYF TGTGCCAGCCGACCCTTGACACCTACTGGAAACACCATATATTTT
TRBJ1-2 - TRBD1 TRBV4-3 CASSQEQGAWYGYTF TGCGCCAGCAGCCAAGAGCAGGGGGCATGGTATGGCTACACCTTC
TRBJ2-1 - - TRBV7-6 CASSRRQDNEQFF TGTGCCAGCAGCCGACGACAGGACAATGAGCAGTTCTTC
TRBJ1-4 once TRBD1 TRBV10-3 CAIKDRAGEKLFF TGTGCCATCAAGGACAGGGCTGGTGAAAAACTGTTTTTT
TRBJ1-1 - - TRBV28 CASSSMTGLPLRDTEAFF TGTGCCAGCAGTTCGATGACAGGCCTACCCCTTCGTGACACTGAAGCTTTCTTT